Listed below are T cell receptor beta chains from one sample, sequenced in a study of T cells in Graves' hyperthyroidism and ophthalmopathy. Each CDR3 protein is one row after TCRdb ran MiXCR on the multiplex PCR reads. The data show 600,000 to 700,000 distinct CDR3 sequences, about 15% seen once. Sequenced input: blood. These receptor sequences come from a woman aged 40 to 49 with Graves' ophthalmopathy. Both conserved end residues are part of each CDR3. A D gene is named only where the DNA matches it firmly. Clone size is stated in some rows and not others, as once, few, many or a class when expanded.

clone_size j_call d_call v_call cdr3_aa cdr3_nt
NA TRBJ1-6 NA TRBV15 CATSTGDGDSPLHF TGTGCCACCAGCACAGGGGATGGAGATTCACCCCTCCACTTT
many TRBJ2-5 NA TRBV10-3 CAISYVMSPSQETQYF TGTGCCATCAGCTATGTAATGAGCCCCTCCCAAGAGACCCAGTACTTC
many TRBJ2-2 TRBD1 TRBV19 CASTPTGGTGELFF TGTGCCAGTACCCCCACAGGGGGCACCGGGGAGCTGTTTTTT
many TRBJ2-7 TRBD1 TRBV7-3 CASSLVWTGGEGIYEQYF TGTGCCAGCAGCTTAGTCTGGACAGGGGGCGAAGGAATCTACGAGCAGTACTTC
many TRBJ2-7 TRBD1 TRBV6-2/TRBV6-3 CASSWTGFNSEQYF TGTGCCAGCAGCTGGACAGGCTTTAACTCCGAGCAGTACTTC
many TRBJ2-7 NA TRBV28 CASTRVGEQYF TGTGCCAGCACTAGGGTAGGCGAGCAGTACTTC
NA TRBJ1-2 NA TRBV2 CASSVQGQWYGYTF TGTGCCAGCAGTGTCCAGGGGCAATGGTATGGCTACACCTTC
many TRBJ2-5 NA TRBV14 CASSQGGAGLETQYF TGTGCCAGCAGCCAAGGAGGAGCAGGTTTGGAGACCCAGTACTTC
NA TRBJ1-1 TRBD1 TRBV15 CATSRDFGGGRGSTEEAFF TGTGCCACCAGCAGAGATTTCGGTGGGGGCAGGGGGAGTACGGAGGAAGCTTTCTTT
many TRBJ1-5 NA TRBV7-8 CASSRGARGNQPQHF TGTGCCAGCAGCCGGGGGGCTAGGGGGAATCAGCCCCAGCATTTT
many TRBJ2-7 TRBD2 TRBV7-2 CASSRQTSGSPEQYF TGTGCCAGCAGCCGGCAGACTAGCGGGAGTCCCGAGCAGTACTTC
many TRBJ1-1 NA TRBV18 CASSQDTIRTEAFF TGTGCCAGCTCCCAAGACACAATACGTACTGAAGCTTTCTTT
NA TRBJ1-3 NA TRBV19 CASSPVGDSGNTIYF TGTGCCAGTAGCCCCGTGGGGGACTCTGGAAACACCATATATTTT
many TRBJ1-2 NA TRBV7-9 CATADGNYGYTF TGTGCCACCGCGGACGGAAACTATGGCTACACCTTC
many TRBJ2-2 TRBD1 TRBV28 CASSLPGQENTGELFF TGTGCCAGCAGCTTGCCGGGACAGGAGAACACCGGGGAGCTGTTTTTT
many TRBJ2-7 TRBD1 TRBV27 CASSFGTGGNEQYF TGTGCCAGCAGTTTTGGAACAGGGGGTAACGAGCAGTACTTC
many TRBJ1-5 TRBD1 TRBV15 CATRVRGGTQPQHF TGTGCCACCAGGGTAAGAGGGGGCACTCAGCCCCAGCATTTT
NA TRBJ1-1 NA TRBV28 CASSPSWGRVTEAFF TGTGCCAGCAGTCCCTCGTGGGGTCGGGTCACTGAAGCTTTCTTT
NA TRBJ2-7 TRBD2 TRBV27 CASSSVMYAGGRSLAEQYF TGTGCCAGCAGTTCGGTTATGTATGCGGGCGGGAGAAGTCTAGCCGAGCAGTACTTC
many TRBJ2-7 NA TRBV12-5 CASGFEGEQYF TGTGCTAGTGGTTTTGAGGGCGAGCAGTACTTC
many TRBJ1-5 TRBD1 TRBV28 CASSMGQGIYSNQPQHF TGTGCCAGCAGTATGGGACAGGGGATTTATAGCAATCAGCCCCAGCATTTT
many TRBJ2-5 NA TRBV6-2/TRBV6-3 CASSYSSSKRTQYF TGTGCCAGCAGTTACTCGAGCAGCAAGAGAACCCAGTACTTC
many TRBJ2-7 TRBD1 TRBV4-1 CASSQRDRVSEQYF TGCGCCAGCAGCCAACGGGACAGGGTAAGCGAGCAGTACTTC
once TRBJ2-7 NA TRBV6-1 CASTSDRLYEQYF TGTGCCAGCACCTCCGACAGGCTCTACGAGCAGTACTTC
many TRBJ1-5 NA TRBV27 CASSPHPNLPQHF TGTGCCAGCAGTCCACATCCGAATTTGCCCCAGCATTTT
NA TRBJ2-2 TRBD2 TRBV28 CASSGLAGETGELFF TGTGCCAGCAGCGGACTAGCGGGAGAGACCGGGGAGCTGTTTTTT
many TRBJ2-7 NA TRBV6-5 CASTRGDSYEQYF TGTGCCAGCACCCGGGGAGACAGTTACGAGCAGTACTTC
few TRBJ2-5 TRBD1 TRBV6-1 CASTTRTGEETQYF TGTGCCAGCACCACTCGGACAGGAGAAGAGACCCAGTACTTC
many TRBJ1-5 TRBD1 TRBV20-1 CSARQGSVNQPQHF TGCAGTGCAAGACAGGGGTCTGTCAATCAGCCCCAGCATTTT
few TRBJ1-5 NA TRBV20-1 CSAKQSSNQPQHF TGCAGTGCTAAACAAAGTAGCAATCAGCCCCAGCATTTT
NA TRBJ2-7 TRBD1 TRBV20-1 CSADSDRGQNYEQYF TGCAGTGCTGACTCAGACAGGGGACAGAACTACGAGCAGTACTTC
many TRBJ2-6 TRBD1 TRBV28 CASSLFVKPGQFWEANVLTF TGTGCCAGCAGTTTATTCGTAAAGCCGGGACAGTTTTGGGAGGCCAACGTCCTGACTTTC
NA TRBJ2-7 TRBD1 TRBV25-1 CASIQGVEQYF TGTGCCAGCATTCAGGGGGTCGAGCAGTACTTC
many TRBJ1-2 NA TRBV5-1 CASSPTGSGGYTF TGCGCCAGCAGCCCCACAGGTTCAGGCGGCTACACCTTC
many TRBJ1-2 TRBD1 TRBV6-2/TRBV6-3 CASSRQGYKDGYTF TGTGCCAGCAGCCGACAGGGATACAAGGATGGCTACACCTTC
NA TRBJ1-5 NA TRBV12-3/TRBV12-4 CASSRRGNQPQHF TGTGCCAGCAGCCGTAGAGGCAATCAGCCCCAGCATTTT
many TRBJ2-1 NA TRBV7-9 CASSFRDSRNNEQFF TGTGCCAGCAGCTTCCGGGACTCGAGGAACAATGAGCAGTTCTTC
many TRBJ2-2 TRBD2 TRBV28 CASSSPTSVHTGELFF TGTGCCAGCAGTTCCCCTACTAGCGTGCACACCGGGGAGCTGTTTTTT
many TRBJ1-1 NA TRBV29-1 CSVTWTVNTEAFF TGCAGCGTCACCTGGACGGTGAACACTGAAGCTTTCTTT
many TRBJ1-2 NA TRBV5-1 CASDAGRGDYGYTF TGCGCCAGCGACGCGGGGAGGGGTGACTATGGCTACACCTTC
NA TRBJ2-7 NA TRBV4-3 CASSQDFDSFYEQYF TGCGCCAGCAGCCAAGATTTCGACTCATTCTACGAGCAGTACTTC
many TRBJ2-5 TRBD2 TRBV3-1 CASSRIAGGRETQYF TGTGCCAGCAGCCGAATAGCGGGAGGGCGAGAGACCCAGTACTTC
many TRBJ1-1 NA TRBV27 CASSLTRDIEAFF TGTGCCAGCAGCCTAACCAGGGACATTGAAGCTTTCTTT
many TRBJ2-2 NA TRBV2 CASSEAPGTGELFF TGTGCCAGCAGTGAAGCGCCAGGGACCGGGGAGCTGTTTTTT
few TRBJ2-5 TRBD2 TRBV5-1 CASSLEGLAGAAETQYF TGCGCCAGCAGCTTGGAGGGACTAGCGGGAGCGGCTGAGACCCAGTACTTC
many TRBJ2-5 NA TRBV10-3 CATAYAGQETQYF TGTGCCACAGCCTACGCGGGGCAAGAGACCCAGTACTTC
many TRBJ1-2 NA TRBV5-6 CASSQPRTLLDGYTF TGTGCCAGCAGCCAACCCCGGACTCTACTCGATGGCTACACCTTC
many TRBJ2-7 TRBD1 TRBV6-1 CASSPGQGFDEQYF TGTGCCAGCAGTCCGGGACAGGGGTTCGACGAGCAGTACTTC
many TRBJ1-1 NA TRBV10-3 CAISENVGGGNTEAFF TGTGCCATCAGTGAAAACGTTGGGGGAGGAAACACTGAAGCTTTCTTT
few TRBJ2-7 NA TRBV12-3/TRBV12-4 CASSYSHSYEQYF TGTGCCAGCAGCTATTCCCATTCCTACGAGCAGTACTTC
many TRBJ2-5 NA TRBV4-1 CASSQEWIKETQYF TGCGCCAGCAGCCAAGAGTGGATAAAAGAGACCCAGTACTTC
NA TRBJ2-2 NA TRBV30 CAWRYRRELFF TGTGCCTGGAGGTATAGAAGGGAGCTGTTTTTT
many TRBJ2-5 NA TRBV12-3/TRBV12-4 CASSLRIERTQYF TGTGCCAGCAGTTTACGGATCGAGAGGACCCAGTACTTC
few TRBJ2-5 TRBD2 TRBV27 CASSLGWTSGQETQYF TGTGCCAGCAGTTTAGGATGGACTAGCGGTCAAGAGACCCAGTACTTC